Listed here are 6 T cell receptor beta chains from one sample, sequenced in a study of blood T cell repertoires in COVID-19. Clones were read by immunoSEQ multiplex PCR, and TCRdb kept only the in-frame ones, dropping some. Of some 300,000 clones listed, around 89% were seen once; the top ten hold 0.8% to 1.3%. Material for sequencing was peripheral blood. These receptors were collected from a middle-aged woman with COVID-19, enrolled during active disease.

The table lists this clone with a count of one. V gene TRBV7-8 combines with J gene TRBJ1-6; D ambiguous. Germline CDR1 reads SGHVS; CDR2 reads FQNEAQ. The CDR3 covers 15 residues. V lost 1 base and J 6 bases, leaving 10 bases between the germline ends. The CDR3 sequence: CASSLGREPNSPLHF. The CDR3 DNA reads as TGTGCCAGCAGCTTAGGGCGGGAGCCTAATTCACCCCTCCACTTT.

V gene TRBV5-1 combines with J gene TRBJ2-2; D uncertain. CDR3 length equals 15 residues. Trimming cost V 4 bases and J 4 bases, with 14 bases left between them. CDR1 SGHRS and CDR2 YFSETQ come from the germline V gene. CDR3: CASSPALGSTGELFF. The CDR3 DNA reads TGCGCCAGCAGCCCCGCCCTCGGTAGCACCGGGGAGCTGTTTTTT.

The chain carries TRBV12-3 or TRBV12-4 and TRBJ2-1, with a possible D match to TRBD2 (5 bases). The CDR3 is 13 residues long. Trimming stripped 3 bases from V and 8 bases from J, with 11 bases between. The CDR3 here is CASSLSGRDEQFF. The DNA of the CDR3 is TGTGCCAGCAGTTTGAGCGGACGGGATGAGCAGTTCTTC.

The chain recombines TRBV28 with TRBJ2-7, with 9 nucleotides matching TRBD1. The CDR3 totals 18 residues. V shed 9 bases, J shed 2 bases, and the junction held 20 bases outside the gene matches. CDR1 MDHEN and CDR2 SYDVKM come from the germline V gene. As DNA, the CDR3 is TGTGCCAGTTCTCAGCCAACAGACGGGACAGGGAGACCCTACGAGCAGTACTTC. It specifies CASSQPTDGTGRPYEQYF.

The V call is TRBV13, the J call TRBJ1-6; 7 bases line up with TRBD1. The CDR3 is 14 amino acids. The ends lost 4 bases at V and 10 bases at J; junction bases unmatched: 7. Germline V gene data show CDR1 as PRHDT and CDR2 as FYEKMQ (reference sequence). CDR3 residues: CASSSGQVRSPLHF. CDR3 in DNA: TGTGCCAGCAGCTCCGGACAGGTTCGGTCACCCCTCCACTTT. The full variable domain, rest sourced from reference TRBV13 and TRBJ1-6, is AAGVIQSPRHLIKEKRETATLKCYPIPRHDTVYWYQQGPGQDPQFLISFYEKMQSDKGSIPDRFSAQQFSDYHSELNMSSLELGDSALYFCASSSGQVRSPLHFGNGTRLTVT.

This clone was observed once. J is TRBJ2-7 and V is TRBV6-5; a possible D gene is TRBD2 (6 bases). V was pared by 8 bases and J by 2 bases, with 13 bases between. Germline V gives CDR1 MNHEY, CDR2 SVGAGI. The CDR3 covers 13 residues. The CDR3 is CASLRGSTYEQYF. The DNA of the CDR3 is TGTGCCAGCCTGCGGGGTTCTACCTACGAGCAGTACTTC.